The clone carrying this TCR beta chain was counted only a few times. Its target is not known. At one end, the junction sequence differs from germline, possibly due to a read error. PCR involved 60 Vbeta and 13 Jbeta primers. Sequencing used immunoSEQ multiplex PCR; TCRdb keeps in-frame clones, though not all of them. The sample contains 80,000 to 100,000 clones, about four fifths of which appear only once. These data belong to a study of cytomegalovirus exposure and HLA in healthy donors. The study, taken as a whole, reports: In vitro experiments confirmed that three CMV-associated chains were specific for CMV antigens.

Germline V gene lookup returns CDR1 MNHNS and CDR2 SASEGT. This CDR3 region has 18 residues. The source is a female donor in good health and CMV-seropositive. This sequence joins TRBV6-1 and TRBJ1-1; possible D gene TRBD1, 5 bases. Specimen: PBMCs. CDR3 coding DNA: TGTGCCAGCAGTCAAGCGGCCCTCCCCCCGGGAGCCGGGGGTGAAGCTTTCTTT. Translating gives CASSQAALPPGAGGEAFF.